The rows below give T cell receptor beta chains drawn from one sample of a study of long-term antiretroviral therapy in people with HIV. Clones were read by immunoSEQ multiplex PCR, and TCRdb kept only the in-frame ones, dropping some. The table shows approximately 13,000 clones, with roughly 82% occurring only once. Source: unsorted PBMCs, taken 0.4 years after starting antiretroviral therapy. All receptors come from a man between 25 and 39 years old with HIV. The CDR3 runs from the conserved cysteine through the conserved F or W. Fields, in order: D gene, J gene, clone size, V gene, CDR3 protein, CDR3 DNA. The D gene is left open where the match is weak. Some rows mark clone size as missing; the rest say once, few, many or name a class of expanded clone.

D gene: TRBD1; J gene: TRBJ2-7; clone size: few; V gene: TRBV2; CDR3 protein: CAIPDRAEGEQYF; CDR3 DNA: TGTGCCATCCCGGACAGGGCTGAGGGCGAGCAGTACTTC
D gene: TRBD2; J gene: TRBJ2-1; clone size: .; V gene: TRBV6-5; CDR3 protein: CASSRSLAGGNEQFF; CDR3 DNA: TGTGCCAGCAGTCGATCGCTAGCGGGGGGAAATGAGCAGTTCTTC
D gene: .; J gene: TRBJ1-1; clone size: .; V gene: TRBV30; CDR3 protein: CAWALNTEAFF; CDR3 DNA: TGTGCCTGGGCGTTGAACACTGAAGCTTTCTTT
D gene: TRBD1; J gene: TRBJ2-2; clone size: .; V gene: TRBV7-9; CDR3 protein: CASSRGFGGTGGNTGELFF; CDR3 DNA: TGTGCCAGCAGCCGGGGCTTCGGGGGGACAGGGGGCAACACCGGGGAGCTGTTTTTT
D gene: .; J gene: TRBJ2-7; clone size: .; V gene: TRBV9; CDR3 protein: CASSAEAGRWYEQYF; CDR3 DNA: TGTGCCAGCAGCGCCGAAGCAGGTCGGTGGTACGAGCAGTACTTC
D gene: .; J gene: TRBJ2-3; clone size: .; V gene: TRBV7-9; CDR3 protein: CASSFASSRGDTQYF; CDR3 DNA: TGTGCCAGCAGCTTCGCTAGCAGTCGGGGAGATACGCAGTATTTT
D gene: .; J gene: TRBJ2-2; clone size: once; V gene: TRBV30; CDR3 protein: CAWSGLTGELFF; CDR3 DNA: TGTGCCTGGAGTGGACTCACCGGGGAGCTGTTTTTT
D gene: .; J gene: TRBJ1-1; clone size: .; V gene: TRBV5-6; CDR3 protein: CASSLYYTEAFF; CDR3 DNA: TGTGCCAGCAGCTTATACTACACTGAAGCTTTCTTT
D gene: TRBD1; J gene: TRBJ2-7; clone size: .; V gene: TRBV19; CDR3 protein: CASSPGTGTSYEQYF; CDR3 DNA: TGTGCCAGTAGTCCCGGGACAGGGACCTCCTACGAGCAGTACTTC
D gene: TRBD1; J gene: TRBJ1-6; clone size: .; V gene: TRBV6-1; CDR3 protein: CASGDREDSPLHF; CDR3 DNA: TGTGCCAGCGGGGACAGGGAAGATTCACCCCTCCACTTT
D gene: .; J gene: TRBJ2-1; clone size: once; V gene: TRBV23-1; CDR3 protein: CASSHLLRGRSSYNEQFF; CDR3 DNA: TGCGCCAGCAGTCATCTCCTTCGAGGCCGAAGTTCCTACAATGAGCAGTTCTTC
D gene: .; J gene: TRBJ2-7; clone size: once; V gene: TRBV21-1; CDR3 protein: CASSMESAGTSGVPDEQYF; CDR3 DNA: TGTGCCAGCAGCATGGAATCTGCGGGGACTAGCGGGGTTCCGGACGAGCAGTACTTC
D gene: .; J gene: TRBJ2-1; clone size: .; V gene: TRBV9; CDR3 protein: CASSVPVPEVNEQFF; CDR3 DNA: TGTGCCAGCAGCGTACCGGTTCCAGAGGTGAATGAGCAGTTCTTC
D gene: .; J gene: TRBJ2-1; clone size: .; V gene: TRBV7-8; CDR3 protein: CASNPGGIFSNEQFF; CDR3 DNA: TGTGCCAGCAACCCTGGCGGGATTTTTTCCAATGAGCAGTTCTTC
D gene: TRBD2; J gene: TRBJ2-7; clone size: .; V gene: TRBV10-3; CDR3 protein: CAISVSGGAAFYEQYF; CDR3 DNA: TGTGCCATCAGTGTTAGCGGGGGGGCGGCTTTCTACGAGCAGTACTTC
D gene: TRBD1; J gene: TRBJ1-2; clone size: .; V gene: TRBV7-8; CDR3 protein: CASSPLRAGGEQLGGYTF; CDR3 DNA: TGTGCCAGCAGCCCCCTTAGGGCAGGGGGCGAACAGCTGGGCGGCTACACCTTC
D gene: .; J gene: TRBJ1-5; clone size: .; V gene: TRBV28; CDR3 protein: CASSHTTGIQPQHF; CDR3 DNA: TGTGCCAGCAGTCATACAACAGGGATCCAGCCCCAGCATTTT
D gene: .; J gene: TRBJ1-6; clone size: .; V gene: TRBV2; CDR3 protein: CASSEEGGHNSPLHF; CDR3 DNA: TGTGCCAGCAGTGAAGAAGGGGGGCATAATTCACCCCTCCACTTT
D gene: TRBD1; J gene: TRBJ2-7; clone size: .; V gene: TRBV5-1; CDR3 protein: CASSWTGGDEQYF; CDR3 DNA: TGCGCCAGCAGCTGGACAGGGGGCGACGAGCAGTACTTC
D gene: TRBD1; J gene: TRBJ2-3; clone size: .; V gene: TRBV14; CDR3 protein: CASSQESRDRGPSTDTQYF; CDR3 DNA: TGTGCCAGCAGCCAAGAGTCCCGGGACAGGGGACCTAGCACAGATACGCAGTATTTT
D gene: .; J gene: TRBJ2-7; clone size: .; V gene: TRBV14; CDR3 protein: CASSLQGPPEQYF; CDR3 DNA: TGTGCCAGCAGCCTACAGGGTCCCCCCGAGCAGTACTTC
D gene: TRBD2; J gene: TRBJ2-5; clone size: .; V gene: TRBV6-5; CDR3 protein: CASSYTGTSGETQYF; CDR3 DNA: TGTGCCAGCAGTTACACCGGGACTAGCGGGGAGACCCAGTACTTC
D gene: TRBD1; J gene: TRBJ1-2; clone size: .; V gene: TRBV13; CDR3 protein: CASSLENRGQGYGYTF; CDR3 DNA: TGTGCCAGCAGCTTAGAAAACAGGGGGCAGGGGTATGGCTACACCTTC